This T cell receptor (beta chain) stems from a study of OX40 agonist ivuxolimab in advanced cancers. Trimming removed 7 bases from V and 3 bases from J, with 11 bases in between. The length of the CDR3 is 13 residues. Germline assignment: CDR1 SNHLY and CDR2 FYNNEI. Sequencing used immunoSEQ multiplex PCR; TCRdb keeps in-frame clones, though not all of them. The sample contains tens of thousands of clones, approximately 89% of which appear only once. This receptor was identified in an adult with an advanced solid tumor such as melanoma, head and neck, liver or kidney cancer. Sequenced here: CD4+ or CD8+ T cells sorted from blood, sampled in a trial of the OX40 agonist ivuxolimab. This chain links TRBV2 with TRBJ2-3; tentative D call: TRBD2 (5 bases). The CDR3 DNA follows: TGTGCCAGCACTCCGGGGAATACAGATACGCAGTATTTT. It specifies CASTPGNTDTQYF.